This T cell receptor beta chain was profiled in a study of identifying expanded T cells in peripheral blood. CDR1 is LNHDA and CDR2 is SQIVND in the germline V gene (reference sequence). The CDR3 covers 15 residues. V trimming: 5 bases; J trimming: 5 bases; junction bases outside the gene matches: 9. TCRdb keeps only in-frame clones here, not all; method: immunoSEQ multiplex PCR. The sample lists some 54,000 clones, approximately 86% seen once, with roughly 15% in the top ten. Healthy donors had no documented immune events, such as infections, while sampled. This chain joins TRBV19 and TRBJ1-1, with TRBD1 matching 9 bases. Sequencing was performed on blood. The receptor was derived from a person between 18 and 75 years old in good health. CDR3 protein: CASSADRGWGTEAFF. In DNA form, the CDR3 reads TGTGCCAGTAGTGCGGACAGGGGTTGGGGGACTGAAGCTTTCTTT.